These T cell receptor beta chains were read from a single sample in a study of T cells in Graves' hyperthyroidism and ophthalmopathy. TCRdb fed the multiplex PCR reads into MiXCR, producing one record per CDR3 protein. The sample lists some 510,000 distinct CDR3 sequences, under 25% seen once, with 26% in the top ten. The sample was blood. The source is a young man with Graves' hyperthyroidism. The CDR3 runs from the conserved cysteine through the conserved F or W. The order of the fields is clone size, D gene, V gene, J gene, CDR3 protein, CDR3 DNA. D genes are given only for firm matches. Clone size is given for some rows only: seen once, a few or many times, or a class if the clone is expanded.

abundance: few; d_gene: -; v_gene: TRBV6-1; j_gene: TRBJ1-6; CDR3aa: CAGSRGQINSPLHF; CDR3nt: TGTGCCGGGTCCAGAGGACAGATTAATTCACCCCTCCACTTT
abundance: -; d_gene: -; v_gene: TRBV5-1; j_gene: TRBJ2-7; CDR3aa: CASSLDRVQKYEQYF; CDR3nt: TGCGCCAGCAGCTTGGACAGGGTCCAAAAATACGAGCAGTACTTC
abundance: -; d_gene: TRBD1; v_gene: TRBV11-3; j_gene: TRBJ2-2; CDR3aa: CASSPRGRNGELFF; CDR3nt: TGTGCCAGCAGCCCAAGGGGGCGAAACGGGGAGCTGTTTTTT
abundance: few; d_gene: TRBD1; v_gene: TRBV12-3/TRBV12-4; j_gene: TRBJ1-1; CDR3aa: CASSWGTGGRTEAFF; CDR3nt: TGTGCCAGCAGTTGGGGGACAGGGGGAAGGACTGAAGCTTTCTTT
abundance: -; d_gene: TRBD2; v_gene: TRBV12-3/TRBV12-4; j_gene: TRBJ2-7; CDR3aa: CASRHNHGGSYEQYF; CDR3nt: TGTGCCAGCAGACACAACCACGGGGGGTCCTACGAGCAGTACTTC
abundance: few; d_gene: -; v_gene: TRBV7-9; j_gene: TRBJ1-2; CDR3aa: CAGSRPGTSGLEYGYTF; CDR3nt: TGTGCCGGCAGCCGCCCCGGGACATCAGGATTAGAATACGGCTACACCTTC
abundance: many; d_gene: TRBD1; v_gene: TRBV11-2; j_gene: TRBJ2-6; CDR3aa: CASSLEIRGRRGANVLTF; CDR3nt: TGTGCCAGCAGCTTAGAGATCAGGGGGCGAAGAGGGGCCAACGTCCTGACTTTC
abundance: few; d_gene: -; v_gene: TRBV20-1; j_gene: TRBJ2-7; CDR3aa: CSATRGPFYEQYF; CDR3nt: TGCAGTGCTACCAGGGGCCCCTTCTACGAGCAGTACTTC
abundance: many; d_gene: -; v_gene: TRBV12-3/TRBV12-4; j_gene: TRBJ1-2; CDR3aa: CASTPWLGANYGYTF; CDR3nt: TGTGCCAGCACCCCCTGGTTGGGGGCTAACTATGGCTACACCTTC
abundance: few; d_gene: -; v_gene: TRBV30; j_gene: TRBJ1-6; CDR3aa: CAWSFRDDSPLHF; CDR3nt: TGTGCCTGGAGTTTCCGGGACGATTCACCCCTCCACTTT
abundance: many; d_gene: TRBD1; v_gene: TRBV5-6; j_gene: TRBJ1-1; CDR3aa: CASGPTGVDTEAFF; CDR3nt: TGTGCCAGCGGACCGACAGGGGTTGACACTGAAGCTTTCTTT